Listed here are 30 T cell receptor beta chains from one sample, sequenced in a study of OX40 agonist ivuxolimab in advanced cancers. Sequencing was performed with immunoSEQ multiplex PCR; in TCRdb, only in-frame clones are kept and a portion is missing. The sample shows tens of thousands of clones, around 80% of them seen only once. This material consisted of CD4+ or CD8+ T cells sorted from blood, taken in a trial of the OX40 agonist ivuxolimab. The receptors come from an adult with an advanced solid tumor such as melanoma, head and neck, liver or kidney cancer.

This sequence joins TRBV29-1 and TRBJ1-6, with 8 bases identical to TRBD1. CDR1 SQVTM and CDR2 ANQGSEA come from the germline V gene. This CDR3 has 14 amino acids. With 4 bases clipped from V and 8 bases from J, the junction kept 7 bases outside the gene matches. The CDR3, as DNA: TGCAGCGTTGCCCTGGACAGGGTCGATTCACCCCTCCACTTT. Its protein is CSVALDRVDSPLHF.

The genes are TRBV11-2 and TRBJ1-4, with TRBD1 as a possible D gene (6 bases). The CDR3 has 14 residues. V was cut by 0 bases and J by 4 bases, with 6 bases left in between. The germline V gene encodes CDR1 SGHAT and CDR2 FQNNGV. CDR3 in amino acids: CASSLEGGNEKLFF. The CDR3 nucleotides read TGTGCCAGCAGCTTAGAAGGGGGTAATGAAAAACTGTTTTTT.

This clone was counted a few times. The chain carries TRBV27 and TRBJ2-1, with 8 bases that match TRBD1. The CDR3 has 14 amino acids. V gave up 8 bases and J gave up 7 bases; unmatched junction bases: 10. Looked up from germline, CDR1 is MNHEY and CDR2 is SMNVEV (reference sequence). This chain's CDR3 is CASGSGQGMNEQFF. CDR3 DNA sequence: TGTGCCAGCGGAAGCGGACAGGGCATGAATGAGCAGTTCTTC.

The CDR3 bases are TGCGCCAGCAGTTCTAGGGCCAACCTGAACACTGAAGCTTTCTTT. Residues: CASSSRANLNTEAFF. The V call is TRBV5-1, the J call TRBJ1-1; no firm D call. The ends were cut back, 5 bases at V and 0 bases at J, with 14 bases in the middle. Germline-derived CDR1 and CDR2 are SGHRS and YFSETQ. The CDR3 contains 15 residues. Combining the CDR3 with reference TRBV5-1 and TRBJ1-1 gives the whole variable domain KAGVTQTPRYLIKTRGQQVTLSCSPISGHRSVSWYQQTPGQGLQFLFEYFSETQRNKGNFPGRFSGRQFSNSRSEMNVSTLELGDSALYLCASSSRANLNTEAFFGQGTRLTVV.

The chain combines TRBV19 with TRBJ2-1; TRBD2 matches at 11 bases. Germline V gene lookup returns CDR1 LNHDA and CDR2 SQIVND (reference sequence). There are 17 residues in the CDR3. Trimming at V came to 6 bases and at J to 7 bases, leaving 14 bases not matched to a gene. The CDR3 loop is CASRSSSSGGAWNEQFF. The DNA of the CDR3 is TGTGCCAGTAGATCCTCAAGTAGCGGGGGGGCTTGGAATGAGCAGTTCTTC.

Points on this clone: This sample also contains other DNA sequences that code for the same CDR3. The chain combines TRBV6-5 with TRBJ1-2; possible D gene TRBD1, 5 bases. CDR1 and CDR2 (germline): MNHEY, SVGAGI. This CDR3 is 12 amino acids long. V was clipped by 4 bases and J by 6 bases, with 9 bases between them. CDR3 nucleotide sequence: TGTGCCAGCAGTTCGGGAGGGGATGGCTACACCTTC. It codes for CASSSGGDGYTF.

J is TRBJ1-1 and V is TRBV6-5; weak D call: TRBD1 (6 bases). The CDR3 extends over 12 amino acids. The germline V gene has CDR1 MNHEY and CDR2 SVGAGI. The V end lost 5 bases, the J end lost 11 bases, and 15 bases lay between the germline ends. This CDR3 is CASSVQGRRAFF. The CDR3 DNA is TGTGCCAGCAGTGTACAGGGAAGAAGGGCTTTCTTT.

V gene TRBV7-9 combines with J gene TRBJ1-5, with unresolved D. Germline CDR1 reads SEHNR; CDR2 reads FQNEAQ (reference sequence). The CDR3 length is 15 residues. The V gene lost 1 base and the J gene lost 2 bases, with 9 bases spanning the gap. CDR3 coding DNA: TGTGCCAGCAGCTTAGTCGGAGGGCGCAATCAGCCCCAGCATTTT. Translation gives CASSLVGGRNQPQHF.

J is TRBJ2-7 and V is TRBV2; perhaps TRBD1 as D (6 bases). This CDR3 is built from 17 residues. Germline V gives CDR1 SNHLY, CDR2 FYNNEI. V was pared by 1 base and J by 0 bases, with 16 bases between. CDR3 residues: CASSEGGAGALSYEQYF. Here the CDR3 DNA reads TGTGCCAGCAGTGAAGGGGGCGCAGGGGCCCTCTCCTACGAGCAGTACTTC. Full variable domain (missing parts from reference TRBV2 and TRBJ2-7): EPEVTQTPSHQVTQMGQEVILRCVPISNHLYFYWYRQILGQKVEFLVSFYNNEISEKSEIFDDQFSVERPDGSNFTLKIRSTKLEDSAMYFCASSEGGAGALSYEQYFGPGTRLTVT.

The CDR3 sequence: CASAAGQSNGDTEAFF. CDR3 nucleotides: TGTGCTAGTGCCGCGGGTCAGAGCAACGGGGACACTGAAGCTTTCTTT. The rearrangement links TRBV12-5 to TRBJ1-1; no firm D call. The germline V gene encodes CDR1 LGHNT and CDR2 FRNRAP. V lost 7 bases and J lost 3, with 21 bases in between. CDR3 length equals 16 residues. Supplemented by reference TRBV12-5 and TRBJ1-1, the full variable domain reads DARVTQTPRHKVTEMGQEVTMRCQPILGHNTVFWYRQTMMQGLELLAYFRNRAPLDDSGMPKDRFSAEMPDATLATLKIQPSEPRDSAVYFCASAAGQSNGDTEAFFGQGTRLTVV.

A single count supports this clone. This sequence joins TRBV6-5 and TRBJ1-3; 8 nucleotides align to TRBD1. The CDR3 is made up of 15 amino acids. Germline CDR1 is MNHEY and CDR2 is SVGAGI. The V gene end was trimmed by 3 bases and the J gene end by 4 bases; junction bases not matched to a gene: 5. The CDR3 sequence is CASSYFRGQGNTIYF. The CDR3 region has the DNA TGTGCCAGCAGTTATTTCAGGGGGCAAGGAAACACCATATATTTT.

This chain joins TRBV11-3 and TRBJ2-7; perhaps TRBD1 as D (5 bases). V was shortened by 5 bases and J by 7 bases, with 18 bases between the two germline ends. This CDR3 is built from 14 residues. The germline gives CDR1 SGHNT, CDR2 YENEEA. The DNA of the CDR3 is TGTGCCAGCAGCCCCCCAGGGTATCTGGGAGAGCAGTACTTC. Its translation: CASSPPGYLGEQYF.

The CDR3: CASSHETYNQPQHF. The CDR3 DNA sequence: TGCGCCAGCAGCCACGAAACTTACAATCAGCCCCAGCATTTT. The chain employs TRBV4-1 and TRBJ1-5; D is uncertain. V dropped 3 bases and J dropped 3 bases, with 9 bases sitting between them. The length of the CDR3 is 14 residues. The germline V gene has CDR1 MGHRA and CDR2 YSYEKL.

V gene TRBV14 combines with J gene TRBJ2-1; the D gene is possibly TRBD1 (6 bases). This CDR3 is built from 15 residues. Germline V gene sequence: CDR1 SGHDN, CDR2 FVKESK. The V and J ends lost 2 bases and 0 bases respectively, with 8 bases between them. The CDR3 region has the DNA TGTGCCAGCAGCCAACAGGACAGCTCCTACAATGAGCAGTTCTTC. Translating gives CASSQQDSSYNEQFF.

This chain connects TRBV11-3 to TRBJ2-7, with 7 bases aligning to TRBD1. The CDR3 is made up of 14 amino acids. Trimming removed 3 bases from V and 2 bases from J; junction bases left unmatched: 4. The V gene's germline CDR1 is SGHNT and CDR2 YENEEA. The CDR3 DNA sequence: TGTGCCAGCAGCTTCCGGGACAGCGCCTACGAGCAGTACTTC. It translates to CASSFRDSAYEQYF. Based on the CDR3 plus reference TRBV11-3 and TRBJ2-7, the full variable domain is EAGVVQSPRYKIIEKKQPVAFWCNPISGHNTLYWYLQNLGQGPELLIRYENEEAVDDSQLPKDRFSAERLKGVDSTLKIQPAELGDSAVYLCASSFRDSAYEQYFGPGTRLTVT.

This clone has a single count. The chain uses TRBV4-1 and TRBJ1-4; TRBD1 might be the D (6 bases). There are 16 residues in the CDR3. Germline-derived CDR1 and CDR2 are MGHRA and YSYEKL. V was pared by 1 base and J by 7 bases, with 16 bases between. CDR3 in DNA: TGCGCCAGCAGCCAAGTTATTCAGGGGCTCGGTGAAAAACTGTTTTTT. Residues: CASSQVIQGLGEKLFF.

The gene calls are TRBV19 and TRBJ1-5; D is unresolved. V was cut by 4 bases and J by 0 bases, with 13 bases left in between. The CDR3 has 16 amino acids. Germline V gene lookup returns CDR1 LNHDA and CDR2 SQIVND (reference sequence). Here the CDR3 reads CASSRGGGVSNQPQHF. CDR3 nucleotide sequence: TGTGCCAGTAGTAGGGGTGGAGGCGTTAGCAATCAGCCCCAGCATTTT.

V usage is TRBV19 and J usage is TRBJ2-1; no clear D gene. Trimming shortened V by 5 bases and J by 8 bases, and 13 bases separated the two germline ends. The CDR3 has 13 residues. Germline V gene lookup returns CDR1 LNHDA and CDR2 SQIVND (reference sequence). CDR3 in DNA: TGTGCCAGTAGTGTCCTCCCTACACATGAGCAGTTCTTC. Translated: CASSVLPTHEQFF.

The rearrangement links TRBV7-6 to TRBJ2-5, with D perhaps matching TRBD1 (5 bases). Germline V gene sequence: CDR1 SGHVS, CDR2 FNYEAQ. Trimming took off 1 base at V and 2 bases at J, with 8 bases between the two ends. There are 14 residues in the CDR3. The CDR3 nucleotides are TGTGCCAGCAGCTTAGGACAGATTCAAGAGACCCAGTACTTC. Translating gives CASSLGQIQETQYF.

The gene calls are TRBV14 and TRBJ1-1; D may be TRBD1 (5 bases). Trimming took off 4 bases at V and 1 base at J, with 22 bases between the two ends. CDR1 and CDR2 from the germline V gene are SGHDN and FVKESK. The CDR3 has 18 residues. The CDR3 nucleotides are TGTGCCAGCAGCCGAAAGGGGCAGGGAAGGAGTCGGAACACTGAAGCTTTCTTT. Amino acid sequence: CASSRKGQGRSRNTEAFF.

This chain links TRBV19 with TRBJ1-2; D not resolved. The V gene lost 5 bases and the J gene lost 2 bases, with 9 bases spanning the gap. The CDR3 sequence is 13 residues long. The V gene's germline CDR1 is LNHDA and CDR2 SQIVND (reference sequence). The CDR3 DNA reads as TGTGCCAGTAGTCCAGTGCCGAACTATGGCTACACCTTC. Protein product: CASSPVPNYGYTF. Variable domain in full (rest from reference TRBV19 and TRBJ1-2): DGGITQSPKYLFRKEGQNVTLSCEQNLNHDAMYWYRQDPGQGLRLIYYSQIVNDFQKGDIAEGYSVSREKKESFPLTVTSAQKNPTAFYLCASSPVPNYGYTFGSGTRLTVV.

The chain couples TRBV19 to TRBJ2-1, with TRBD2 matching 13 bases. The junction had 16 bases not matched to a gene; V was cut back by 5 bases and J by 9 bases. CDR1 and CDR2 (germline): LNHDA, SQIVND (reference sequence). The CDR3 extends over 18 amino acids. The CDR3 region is CASSSGLAGVVFISEQFF. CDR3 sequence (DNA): TGTGCCAGTAGTTCAGGACTAGCGGGAGTGGTTTTTATTAGTGAGCAGTTCTTC.

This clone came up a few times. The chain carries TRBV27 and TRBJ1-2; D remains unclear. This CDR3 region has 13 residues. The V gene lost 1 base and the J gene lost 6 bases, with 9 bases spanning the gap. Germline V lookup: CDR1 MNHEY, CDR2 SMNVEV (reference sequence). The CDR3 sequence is CASSLYKADGYTF. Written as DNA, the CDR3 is TGTGCCAGCAGTTTATATAAGGCGGATGGCTACACCTTC.

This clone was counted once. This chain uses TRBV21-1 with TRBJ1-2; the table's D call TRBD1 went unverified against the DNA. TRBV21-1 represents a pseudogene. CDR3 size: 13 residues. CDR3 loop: CASSNAGYDGYTF. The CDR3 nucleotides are TGTGCCAGCAGCAACGCAGGGTATGATGGCTACACCTTC.

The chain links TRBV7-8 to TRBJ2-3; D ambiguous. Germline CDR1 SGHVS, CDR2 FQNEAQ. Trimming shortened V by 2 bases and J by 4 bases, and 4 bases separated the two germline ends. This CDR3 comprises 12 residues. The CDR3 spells CASSLFADTQYF. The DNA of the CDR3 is TGTGCCAGCAGCTTATTTGCAGATACGCAGTATTTT.

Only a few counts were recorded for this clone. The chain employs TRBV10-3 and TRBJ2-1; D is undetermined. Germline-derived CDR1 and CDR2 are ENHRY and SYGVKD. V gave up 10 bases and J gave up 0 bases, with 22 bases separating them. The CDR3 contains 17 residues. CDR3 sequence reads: CATSTVKAQSSYNEQFF. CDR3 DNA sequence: TGTGCCACCTCAACAGTCAAAGCTCAGAGCTCCTACAATGAGCAGTTCTTC.

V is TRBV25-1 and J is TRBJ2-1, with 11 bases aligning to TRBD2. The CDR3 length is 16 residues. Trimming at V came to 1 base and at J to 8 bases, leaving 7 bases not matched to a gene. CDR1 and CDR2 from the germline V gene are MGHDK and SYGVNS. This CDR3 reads CASSESGSGREDEQFF. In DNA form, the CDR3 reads TGTGCCAGCAGTGAATCGGGTAGCGGGAGGGAAGATGAGCAGTTCTTC.

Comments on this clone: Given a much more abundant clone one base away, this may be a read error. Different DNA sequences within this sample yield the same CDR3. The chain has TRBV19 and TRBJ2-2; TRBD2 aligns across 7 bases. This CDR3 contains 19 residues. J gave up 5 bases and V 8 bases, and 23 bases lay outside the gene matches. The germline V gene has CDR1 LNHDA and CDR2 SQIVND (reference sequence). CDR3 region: CASQKGPGLKEGVTGELFF. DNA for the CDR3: TGTGCCAGTCAAAAGGGGCCGGGACTAAAAGAGGGAGTAACCGGGGAGCTGTTTTTT.

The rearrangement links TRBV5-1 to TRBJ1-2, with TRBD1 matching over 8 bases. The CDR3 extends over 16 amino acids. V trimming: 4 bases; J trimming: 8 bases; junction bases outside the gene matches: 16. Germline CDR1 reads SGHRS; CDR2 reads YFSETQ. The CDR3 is CASSPGTGLTFGGYTF. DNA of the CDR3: TGCGCCAGCAGCCCCGGGACAGGCCTCACCTTTGGCGGCTACACCTTC.

For the CDR3, the DNA is TGCGCCAGCAGCTTGGCCGGGCAGCTAGCAGATAATGAAAAACTGTTTTTT. Translated, it gives CASSLAGQLADNEKLFF. The chain combines TRBV5-1 with TRBJ1-4; no reliable D call. In germline, CDR1 is SGHRS, CDR2 YFSETQ. The CDR3 has 17 amino acids. V shed 0 bases and J shed 4 bases, with 16 bases lying between them.